The 17 T cell receptor beta chains below come from one sample, sequenced in a study of cytomegalovirus exposure and HLA in healthy donors. PCR amplification relied on 60 Vbeta primers (plus 13 Jbeta primers). TCRdb's copy holds only in-frame clones and misses some; the assay was immunoSEQ multiplex PCR. The sample lists about 150,000 clones, roughly 9.6% occurring once. Sequencing was done on a sample of PBMCs. Source of these receptors: a middle-aged woman in good health and CMV-seropositive.

This clone was counted a few times. The chain is built from TRBV20-1 and TRBJ1-1, with 7 bases fitting TRBD1. CDR1 DFQATT and CDR2 SNEGSKA come from the germline V gene (reference sequence). CDR3 length: 10 amino acids. The trim removed 5 bases at V and 11 bases at J, leaving 5 bases unmatched. CDR3 region: CSAQTGNAFF. The CDR3 coding sequence is TGCAGTGCTCAGACAGGGAATGCTTTCTTT.

This clone was observed a few times. J is TRBJ1-2 and V is TRBV19; TRBD1 matches at 11 bases. The CDR3 covers 15 residues. Per the germline V gene, CDR1 is LNHDA and CDR2 is SQIVND (reference sequence). The junction had 5 bases not matched to a gene; V was cut back by 5 bases and J by 3 bases. In DNA form, the CDR3 reads TGTGCCAGTAGTTTGCCGGGACAGGGGGACTATGGCTACACCTTC. Residues: CASSLPGQGDYGYTF.

V gene TRBV5-4 combines with J gene TRBJ1-1; 11 bases map to TRBD1. Germline V gene sequence: CDR1 SGHNT, CDR2 YYREEE (reference sequence). V shed 10 bases, J shed 3 bases, and the junction held 11 bases outside the gene matches. This CDR3 is built from 15 residues. The CDR3 DNA sequence: TGTGCCGGCCGTGGGACAGGGGGGGGGCACACTGAAGCTTTCTTT. Amino acids: CAGRGTGGGHTEAFF.

The chain links TRBV5-1 to TRBJ1-3; tentatively, D is TRBD1 (5 bases). The CDR3 totals 15 residues. Germline V gene lookup returns CDR1 SGHRS and CDR2 YFSETQ. Trimming removed 4 bases at V and 2 bases at J, with 13 bases between. CDR3 loop: CASSPAGGTGNTIYF. The CDR3 DNA follows: TGCGCCAGCAGCCCGGCGGGGGGAACTGGAAACACCATATATTTT.

This clone has only a few counts. The V call is TRBV18, the J call TRBJ2-3; TRBD1 aligns across 7 bases. With V trimmed by 5 bases and J by 4 bases, 9 bases remained unmatched. This CDR3 has 15 residues. Germline V gene sequence: CDR1 KGHSH, CDR2 LQKENI. Here the CDR3 reads CASSRTIQGSDTQYF. CDR3 bases: TGTGCCAGCTCAAGGACCATACAGGGGTCAGATACGCAGTATTTT.

This clone was detected only a few times. Other DNA sequences in this specimen translate into the identical CDR3. The J gene is TRBJ1-1, the V gene TRBV4-1, with D unresolved. Trimming took 0 bases from V and 11 from J, leaving 16 bases between them. The germline gives CDR1 MGHRA, CDR2 YSYEKL. CDR3 size: 14 residues. CDR3 protein: CASSQDPGHSGAFF. The DNA of the CDR3 is TGCGCCAGCAGCCAAGACCCGGGCCACTCGGGGGCTTTCTTT.

This clone came up a few times. V gene TRBV5-4 combines with J gene TRBJ2-5; tentatively, D is TRBD1 (5 bases). The V end was cut by 3 bases, the J end by 7 bases, with 13 bases between. Germline assignment: CDR1 SGHNT and CDR2 YYREEE (reference sequence). The CDR3 totals 13 residues. This CDR3 is CASSSKGVGTQYF. CDR3 bases: TGTGCCAGCAGCTCGAAAGGGGTAGGGACCCAGTACTTC.

V and J are TRBV19 and TRBJ1-2, with D maybe TRBD1 (6 bases). The CDR3 covers 13 residues. Germline CDR1 and CDR2: LNHDA and SQIVND (reference sequence). Trimming left V 5 bases short and J 8 bases short, with 15 bases between. CDR3: CASSGPGDQGYTF. The CDR3 region has the DNA TGTGCCAGTAGTGGGCCAGGGGATCAAGGCTACACCTTC.

In this sample, this clone turned up a few times. The gene calls are TRBV9 and TRBJ1-1, with TRBD1 identical over 7 bases. The CDR3 totals 14 residues. The germline V gene has CDR1 SGDLS and CDR2 YYNGEE. J was trimmed by 4 bases and V by 2 bases; bases with no gene match: 5. In nucleotides, the CDR3 is TGTGCCAGCAGCGTCGGGACAGTGGCCACTGAAGCTTTCTTT. Translating it yields CASSVGTVATEAFF.

The sample holds a few counts of this clone. The chain recombines TRBV5-4 with TRBJ2-2; 7 bases match TRBD1. Germline values: CDR1 SGHNT, CDR2 YYREEE (reference sequence). V shed 3 bases, J shed 3 bases, and the junction held 5 bases outside the gene matches. There are 15 residues in the CDR3. CDR3 nucleotide sequence: TGTGCCAGCAGCTCCCGGGACAGCCACACCGGGGAGCTGTTTTTT. Translated: CASSSRDSHTGELFF.

The chain employs TRBV7-8 and TRBJ2-2; 8 nucleotides match TRBD2. CDR1 is SGHVS, CDR2 FQNEAQ, per germline. The CDR3 is 14 amino acids. V shed 5 bases, J shed 7 bases, and the junction held 6 bases outside the gene matches. The CDR3 DNA reads as TGTGCCAGCAGCCCCGGGGGGGCGGGCGGGGAGCTGTTTTTT. Translated, it gives CASSPGGAGGELFF.

The chain carries TRBV9 and TRBJ1-3; 7 bases match TRBD1. Germline CDR1 reads SGDLS; CDR2 reads YYNGEE. The CDR3 is made up of 16 amino acids. J gave up 0 bases and V 0 bases, and 3 bases lay outside the gene matches. The DNA of the CDR3 is TGTGCCAGCAGCGTAGCCGGGACAGTCTCTGGAAACACCATATATTTT. It specifies CASSVAGTVSGNTIYF.

This clone was detected only a few times. This chain links TRBV2 with TRBJ2-5, with TRBD1 matching 7 bases. The germline V gene encodes CDR1 SNHLY and CDR2 FYNNEI. CDR3 length equals 13 residues. The junction had 9 bases not matched to a gene; V was cut back by 10 bases and J by 4 bases. The CDR3 bases are TGTGCCACCTCCACAGGGGCTAGAGAGACCCAGTACTTC. Protein product: CATSTGARETQYF.

This clone was seen a few times. J is TRBJ1-2 and V is TRBV15, with TRBD1 as a possible D gene (6 bases). Germline V gene lookup returns CDR1 LNHNV and CDR2 YYDKDF (reference sequence). V lost 1 base and J lost 8, with 14 bases in between. The CDR3 is made up of 14 amino acids. The CDR3 bases are TGTGCCACCAGCAGAGTATTTCCAGGGACAGGCTACACCTTC. It is translated as CATSRVFPGTGYTF.

The CDR3 region has the DNA TGTGCCAGTAGTATTGGAGCGGGGTCGCTCTCTAGCACAGATACGCAGTATTTT. Its translation is CASSIGAGSLSSTDTQYF. This chain joins TRBV19 and TRBJ2-3, with 7 bases aligning to TRBD2. V shed 3 bases and J 0 bases; nucleotides not matched to a gene: 12. The CDR3 runs 18 residues. Germline V gene data show CDR1 as LNHDA and CDR2 as SQIVND (reference sequence).

The chain joins TRBV14 to TRBJ1-6; D is undetermined. The germline V and J ends were trimmed by 1 base and 8 bases, with 9 bases remaining between them. This CDR3 has 14 residues. The germline gives CDR1 SGHDN, CDR2 FVKESK. The CDR3 protein is CASSQASRDSPLHF. The CDR3 nucleotides are TGTGCCAGCAGCCAAGCCAGCCGGGATTCACCCCTCCACTTT.

The V and J genes are TRBV27 and TRBJ2-3; possible D gene TRBD1, 7 bases. Trimming took 3 bases from V and 2 from J, leaving 12 bases between them. There are 15 residues in the CDR3. Germline assignment: CDR1 MNHEY and CDR2 SMNVEV (reference sequence). CDR3 loop: CASSFRGAPTDTQYF. Written as DNA, the CDR3 is TGTGCCAGCAGTTTCAGGGGGGCCCCCACAGATACGCAGTATTTT.